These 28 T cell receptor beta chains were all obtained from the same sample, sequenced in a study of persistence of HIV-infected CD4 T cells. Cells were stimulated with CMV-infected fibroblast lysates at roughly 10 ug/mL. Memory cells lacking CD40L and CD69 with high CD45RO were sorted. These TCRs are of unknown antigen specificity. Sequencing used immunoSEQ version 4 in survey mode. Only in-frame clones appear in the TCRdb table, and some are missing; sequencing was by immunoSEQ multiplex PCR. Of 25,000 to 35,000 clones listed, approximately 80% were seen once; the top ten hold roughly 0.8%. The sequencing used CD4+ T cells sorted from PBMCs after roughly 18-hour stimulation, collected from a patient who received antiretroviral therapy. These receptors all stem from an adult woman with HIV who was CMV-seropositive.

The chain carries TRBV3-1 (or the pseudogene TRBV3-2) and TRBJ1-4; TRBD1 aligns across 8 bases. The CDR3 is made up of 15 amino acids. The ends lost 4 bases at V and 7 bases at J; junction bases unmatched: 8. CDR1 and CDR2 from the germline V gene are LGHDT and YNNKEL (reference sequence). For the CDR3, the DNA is TGTGCCAGCAGCCTTGCCGGGACAGGTACTGAAAAACTGTTTTTT. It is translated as CASSLAGTGTEKLFF.

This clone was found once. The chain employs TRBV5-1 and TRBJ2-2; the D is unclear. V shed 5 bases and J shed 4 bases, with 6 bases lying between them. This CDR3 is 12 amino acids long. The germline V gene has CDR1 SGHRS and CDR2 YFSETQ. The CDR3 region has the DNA TGCGCCAGCAGTCGCTCCACCGGGGAGCTGTTTTTT. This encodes CASSRSTGELFF.

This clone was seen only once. The CDR3 spells CASSPTGQGVQPQHF. DNA of the CDR3: TGTGCCAGCTCACCAACCGGGCAGGGCGTACAGCCCCAGCATTTT. The chain is built from TRBV18 and TRBJ1-5, with D possibly TRBD1 on 5 matching bases. Per the germline V gene, CDR1 is KGHSH and CDR2 is LQKENI. The CDR3 is 15 residues long. V was clipped by 2 bases and J by 7 bases, with 15 bases between them.

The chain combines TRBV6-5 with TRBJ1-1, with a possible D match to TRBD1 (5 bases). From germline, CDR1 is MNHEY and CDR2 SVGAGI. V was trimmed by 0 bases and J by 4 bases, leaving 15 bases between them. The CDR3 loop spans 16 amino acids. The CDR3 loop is CASSYSGRVRGTEAFF. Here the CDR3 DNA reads TGTGCCAGCAGTTACTCGGGCAGGGTAAGAGGCACTGAAGCTTTCTTT.

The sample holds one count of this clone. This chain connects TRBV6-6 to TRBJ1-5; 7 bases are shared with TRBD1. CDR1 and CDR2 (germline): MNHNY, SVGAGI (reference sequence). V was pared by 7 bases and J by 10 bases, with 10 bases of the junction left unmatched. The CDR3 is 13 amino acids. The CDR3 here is CASTRGGTTPQHF. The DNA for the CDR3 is TGTGCCAGCACCAGGGGGGGGACAACACCCCAGCATTTT.

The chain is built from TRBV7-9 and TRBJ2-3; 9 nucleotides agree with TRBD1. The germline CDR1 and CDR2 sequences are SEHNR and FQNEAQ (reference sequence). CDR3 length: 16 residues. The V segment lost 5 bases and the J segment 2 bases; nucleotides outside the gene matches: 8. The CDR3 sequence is CASSATGTGFTDTQYF. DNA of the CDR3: TGTGCCAGCAGCGCCACCGGGACAGGGTTCACAGATACGCAGTATTTT.

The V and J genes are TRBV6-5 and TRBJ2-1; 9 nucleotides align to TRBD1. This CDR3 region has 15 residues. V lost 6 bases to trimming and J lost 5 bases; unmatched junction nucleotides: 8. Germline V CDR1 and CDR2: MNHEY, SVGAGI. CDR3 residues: CASRTSDRGNNEQFF. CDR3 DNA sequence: TGTGCCAGCAGGACGTCGGACAGGGGTAACAATGAGCAGTTCTTC.

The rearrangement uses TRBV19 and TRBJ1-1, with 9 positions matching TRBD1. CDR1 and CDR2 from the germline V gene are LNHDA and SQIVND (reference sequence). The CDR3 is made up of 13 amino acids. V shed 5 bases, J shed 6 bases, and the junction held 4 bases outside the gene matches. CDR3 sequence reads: CASSRDRVPEAFF. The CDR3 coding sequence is TGTGCCAGTAGTCGGGACAGGGTACCTGAAGCTTTCTTT.

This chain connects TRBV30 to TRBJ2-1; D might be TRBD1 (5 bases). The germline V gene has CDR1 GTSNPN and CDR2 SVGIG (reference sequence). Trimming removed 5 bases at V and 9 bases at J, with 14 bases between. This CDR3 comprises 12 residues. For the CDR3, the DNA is TGTGCCTGGTACTCAAGGGGTGGTGAGCAGTTCTTC. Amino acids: CAWYSRGGEQFF.

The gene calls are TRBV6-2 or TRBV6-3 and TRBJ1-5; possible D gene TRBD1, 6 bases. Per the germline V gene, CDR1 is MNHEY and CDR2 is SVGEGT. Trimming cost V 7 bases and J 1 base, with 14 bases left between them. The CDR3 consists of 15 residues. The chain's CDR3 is CASNPNRVSNQPQHF. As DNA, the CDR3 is TGTGCCAGCAACCCAAACAGGGTGAGCAATCAGCCCCAGCATTTT.

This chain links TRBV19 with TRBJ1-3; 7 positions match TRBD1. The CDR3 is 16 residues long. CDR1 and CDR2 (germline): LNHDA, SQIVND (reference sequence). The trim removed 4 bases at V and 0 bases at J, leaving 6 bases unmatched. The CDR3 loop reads CASSTRQGNSGNTIYF. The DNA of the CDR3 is TGTGCCAGTAGTACGAGACAGGGAAACTCTGGAAACACCATATATTTT.

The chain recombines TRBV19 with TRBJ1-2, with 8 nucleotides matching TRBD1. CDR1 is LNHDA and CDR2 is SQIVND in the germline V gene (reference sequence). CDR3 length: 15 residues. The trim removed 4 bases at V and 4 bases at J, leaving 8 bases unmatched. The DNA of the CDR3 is TGTGCCAGTAGTAAGGGAAGGGACAGGATCTATGGCTACACCTTC. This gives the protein CASSKGRDRIYGYTF.

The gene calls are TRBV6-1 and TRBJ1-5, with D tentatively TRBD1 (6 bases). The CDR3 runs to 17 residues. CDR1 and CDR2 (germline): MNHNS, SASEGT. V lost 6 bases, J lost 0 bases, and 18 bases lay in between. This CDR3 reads CASRESMTGFSNQPQHF. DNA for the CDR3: TGTGCCAGCAGGGAAAGCATGACAGGATTTAGCAATCAGCCCCAGCATTTT.

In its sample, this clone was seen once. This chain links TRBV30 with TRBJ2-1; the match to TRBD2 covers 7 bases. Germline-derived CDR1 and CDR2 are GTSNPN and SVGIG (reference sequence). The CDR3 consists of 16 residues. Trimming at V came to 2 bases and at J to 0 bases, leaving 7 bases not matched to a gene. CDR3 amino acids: CAWSKSGLSSYNEQFF. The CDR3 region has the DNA TGTGCCTGGAGTAAGTCGGGACTAAGCTCCTACAATGAGCAGTTCTTC.

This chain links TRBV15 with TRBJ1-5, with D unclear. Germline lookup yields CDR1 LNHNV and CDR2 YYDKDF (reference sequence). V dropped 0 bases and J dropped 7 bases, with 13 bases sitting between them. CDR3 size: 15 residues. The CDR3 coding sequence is TGTGCCACCAGCAGAGATCCGCGGCACGGGCAGCCCCAGCATTTT. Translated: CATSRDPRHGQPQHF. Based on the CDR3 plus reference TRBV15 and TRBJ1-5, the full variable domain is DAMVIQNPRYQVTQFGKPVTLSCSQTLNHNVMYWYQQKSSQAPKLLFHYYDKDFNNEADTPDNFQSRRPNTSFCFLDIRSPGLGDTAMYLCATSRDPRHGQPQHFGDGTRLSIL.

The CDR3 region is CASNLAGNNEQFF. The DNA for the CDR3 is TGCGCCAGCAATCTAGCGGGTAACAATGAGCAGTTCTTC. The rearrangement joins TRBV5-1 to TRBJ2-1, with 8 bases identical to TRBD2. V shed 6 bases, J shed 5 bases, and the junction held 4 bases outside the gene matches. Germline V gene sequence: CDR1 SGHRS, CDR2 YFSETQ. The CDR3 has 13 residues.

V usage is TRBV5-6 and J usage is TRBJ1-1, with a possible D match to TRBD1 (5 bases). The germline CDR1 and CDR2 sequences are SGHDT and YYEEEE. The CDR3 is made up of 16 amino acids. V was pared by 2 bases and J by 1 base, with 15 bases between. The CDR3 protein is CASSLPGVLSNTEAFF. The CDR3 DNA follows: TGTGCCAGCAGCTTACCGGGGGTCCTATCGAACACTGAAGCTTTCTTT.

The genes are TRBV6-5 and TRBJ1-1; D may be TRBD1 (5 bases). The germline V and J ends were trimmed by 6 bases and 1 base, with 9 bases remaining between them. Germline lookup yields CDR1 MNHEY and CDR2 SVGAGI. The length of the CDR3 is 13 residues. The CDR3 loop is CASSLTGNTEAFF. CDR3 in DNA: TGTGCCAGCAGCCTTACAGGGAACACTGAAGCTTTCTTT.

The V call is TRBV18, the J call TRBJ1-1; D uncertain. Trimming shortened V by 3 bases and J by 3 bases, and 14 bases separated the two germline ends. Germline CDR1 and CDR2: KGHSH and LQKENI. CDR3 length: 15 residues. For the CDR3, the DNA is TGTGCCAGCTCACCGCGACCCCGATGGGACACTGAAGCTTTCTTT. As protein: CASSPRPRWDTEAFF.

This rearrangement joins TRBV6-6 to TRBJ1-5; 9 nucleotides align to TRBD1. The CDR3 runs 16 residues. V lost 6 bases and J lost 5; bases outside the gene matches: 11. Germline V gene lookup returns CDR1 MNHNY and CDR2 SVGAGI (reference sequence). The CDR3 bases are TGTGCCAGCAGCCGGACCACAGGGGGCAGCGATCAGCCCCAGCATTTT. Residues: CASSRTTGGSDQPQHF.

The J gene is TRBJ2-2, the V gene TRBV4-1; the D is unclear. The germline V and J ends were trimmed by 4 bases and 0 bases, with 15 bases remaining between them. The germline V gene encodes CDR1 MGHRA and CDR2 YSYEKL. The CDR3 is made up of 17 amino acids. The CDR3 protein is CASSRAQQPTNTGELFF. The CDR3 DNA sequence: TGCGCCAGCAGCCGCGCTCAACAGCCAACGAACACCGGGGAGCTGTTTTTT.

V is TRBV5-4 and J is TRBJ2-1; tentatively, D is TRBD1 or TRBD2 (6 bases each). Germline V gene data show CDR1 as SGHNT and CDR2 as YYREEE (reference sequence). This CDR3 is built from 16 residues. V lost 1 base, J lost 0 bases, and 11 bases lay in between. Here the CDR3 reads CASSLSKGGSYNEQFF. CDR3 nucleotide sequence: TGTGCCAGCAGCTTGAGTAAGGGGGGCTCCTACAATGAGCAGTTCTTC. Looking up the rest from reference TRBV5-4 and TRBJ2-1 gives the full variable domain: ETGVTQSPTHLIKTRGQQVTLRCSSQSGHNTVSWYQQALGQGPQFIFQYYREEENGRGNFPPRFSGLQFPNYSSELNVNALELDDSALYLCASSLSKGGSYNEQFFGPGTRLTVL.

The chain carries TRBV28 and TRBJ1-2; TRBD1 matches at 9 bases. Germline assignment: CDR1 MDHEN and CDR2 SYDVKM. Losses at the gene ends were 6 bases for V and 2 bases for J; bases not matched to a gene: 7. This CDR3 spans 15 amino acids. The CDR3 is CASSSTGGANYGYTF. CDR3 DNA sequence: TGTGCCAGCAGCTCTACAGGGGGCGCGAACTATGGCTACACCTTC.

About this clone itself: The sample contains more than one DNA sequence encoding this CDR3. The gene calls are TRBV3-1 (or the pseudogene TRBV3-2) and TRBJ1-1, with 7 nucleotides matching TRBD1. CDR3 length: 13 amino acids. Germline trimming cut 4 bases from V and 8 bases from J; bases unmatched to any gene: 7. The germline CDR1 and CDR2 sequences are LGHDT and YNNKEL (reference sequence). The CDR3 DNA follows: TGTGCCAGCAGCCCCGGGACAGACCTGGAAGCTTTCTTT. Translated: CASSPGTDLEAFF.

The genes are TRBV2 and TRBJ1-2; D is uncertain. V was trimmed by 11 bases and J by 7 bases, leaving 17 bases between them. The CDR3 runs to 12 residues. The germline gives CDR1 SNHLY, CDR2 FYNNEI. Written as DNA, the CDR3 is TGTGCCCAAAGGGCAGGAGAAAGTGGCTACACCTTC. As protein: CAQRAGESGYTF.

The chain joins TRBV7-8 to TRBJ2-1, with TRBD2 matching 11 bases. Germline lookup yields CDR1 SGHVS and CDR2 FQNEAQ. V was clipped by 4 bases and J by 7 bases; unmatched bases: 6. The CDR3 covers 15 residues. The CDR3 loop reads CASSSWTSGLNEQFF. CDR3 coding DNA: TGTGCCAGCAGCTCATGGACTAGCGGGTTGAATGAGCAGTTCTTC.

CDR3 sequence (DNA): TGTGCCACCAGCCCCGCGGGCCCTAACACCGGGGAGCTGTTTTTT. It translates to CATSPAGPNTGELFF. This chain links TRBV15 with TRBJ2-2, with D possibly being TRBD2 (5 bases). Germline loops: CDR1 LNHNV, CDR2 YYDKDF (reference sequence). The CDR3 has 15 amino acids. Trimming pared 5 bases from V and 2 bases from J, leaving 12 bases between.

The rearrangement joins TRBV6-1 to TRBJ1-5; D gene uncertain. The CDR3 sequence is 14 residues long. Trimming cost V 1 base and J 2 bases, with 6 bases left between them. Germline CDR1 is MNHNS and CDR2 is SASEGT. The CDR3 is CASSEGGGNQPQHF. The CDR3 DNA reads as TGTGCCAGCAGTGAAGGTGGAGGCAATCAGCCCCAGCATTTT.